These 31 T cell receptor beta chains originate from one sample sequenced in a study of shared clonotypes between healthy human individuals. Only in-frame clones appear in the TCRdb table, and some are missing; sequencing was by immunoSEQ multiplex PCR. This sample carries over 400,000 clones, approximately 84% of them seen once, and the ten largest clones take about 13%. Material: PBMCs. These receptors all come from a woman between 40 and 50 years old in good health. Some clones in this sample may be carry-over from other donors' samples.

As concerns this clone: It differs at one base from a far larger clone, so likely a read error. The gene calls are TRBV19 and TRBJ2-7; the match to TRBD1 covers 8 bases. CDR1 and CDR2 (germline): LNHDA, SQIVND (reference sequence). The junction had 11 bases not matched to a gene; V was cut back by 7 bases and J by 3 bases. This CDR3 contains 15 residues. The CDR3 DNA reads TGTGCCAGTAACCAGGGGACAGGAGGACTCTACGAGCAGTACTTC. The encoded protein is CASNQGTGGLYEQYF.

This clone was observed many times. Other DNA sequences in the same sample also yield this CDR3. V gene TRBV15 combines with J gene TRBJ2-7; maybe TRBD1 (5 bases). Looked up from germline, CDR1 is LNHNV and CDR2 is YYDKDF (reference sequence). V lost 3 bases and J 2 bases, leaving 8 bases between the germline ends. This CDR3 is built from 13 residues. DNA of the CDR3: TGTGCCACCAGCAGGGACACTACCTACGAGCAGTACTTC. Translating gives CATSRDTTYEQYF.

This chain joins TRBV10-1 and TRBJ1-4; D ambiguous. Trimming cost V 0 bases and J 10 bases, with 9 bases left between them. Germline CDR1 and CDR2: WNHNN and SYGVQD (reference sequence). The CDR3 sequence is 13 residues long. CDR3 DNA: TGCGCCAGCAGTGAGTCGGCCTCAGGAAAACTGTTTTTT. This codes for CASSESASGKLFF.

To note about this clone: In the same sample, other DNA sequences code for this CDR3. V is TRBV18 and J is TRBJ2-7; D perhaps matches TRBD2 (5 bases). The V end lost 6 bases, the J end lost 5 bases, and 14 bases lay between the germline ends. Germline V gene sequence: CDR1 KGHSH, CDR2 LQKENI. This CDR3 spans 13 amino acids. CDR3 bases: TGTGCCAGCTCCATCCTCAACGGGAACGAGCAGTACTTC. Its protein product is CASSILNGNEQYF.

The chain has TRBV5-6 and TRBJ2-1; D assignment may be TRBD1 or TRBD2 (5 bases each). Germline V gene data show CDR1 as SGHDT and CDR2 as YYEEEE. The ends were cut back, 4 bases at V and 0 bases at J, with 17 bases in the middle. This CDR3 is built from 17 residues. The CDR3 coding sequence is TGTGCCAGCAGCGACTTAGGGGAGTTACTCTCCTACAATGAGCAGTTCTTC. This encodes CASSDLGELLSYNEQFF.

The DNA for the CDR3 is TGTGCCAGCAGCGAGGATAGCGGGAGGGGAGAGACCCAGTACTTC. It codes for CASSEDSGRGETQYF. This chain uses TRBV5-4 with TRBJ2-5, with 11 bases aligning to TRBD2. CDR3 size: 15 residues. V lost 4 bases, J lost 4 bases, and 6 bases stayed unmatched. Germline V lookup: CDR1 SGHNT, CDR2 YYREEE (reference sequence).

The J gene is TRBJ1-3, the V gene TRBV2; D gene ambiguous. The V gene's germline CDR1 is SNHLY and CDR2 FYNNEI. This CDR3 has 14 amino acids. Trimming pared 4 bases from V and 4 bases from J, leaving 11 bases between. Written as DNA, the CDR3 is TGTGCCAGCAGTGCGCGGAGCACGGGAAACACCATATATTTT. Encoded protein: CASSARSTGNTIYF. Supplemented by reference TRBV2 and TRBJ1-3, the full variable domain reads EPEVTQTPSHQVTQMGQEVILRCVPISNHLYFYWYRQILGQKVEFLVSFYNNEISEKSEIFDDQFSVERPDGSNFTLKIRSTKLEDSAMYFCASSARSTGNTIYFGEGSWLTVV.

The chain uses TRBV19 and TRBJ2-1; perhaps TRBD1 as D (6 bases). The CDR3 is 13 amino acids. The V and J ends lost 7 bases and 6 bases respectively, with 13 bases between them. CDR1 is LNHDA and CDR2 is SQIVND in the germline V gene (reference sequence). The CDR3 DNA sequence: TGTGCCAGTACGGGACATTGGGCCAATGAGCAGTTCTTC. Protein product: CASTGHWANEQFF.

This clone was recorded only once. This probably arose from a read error, given a far larger clone one base away. The V call is TRBV18, the J call TRBJ1-1; maybe TRBD1 (6 bases). The germline gives CDR1 KGHSH, CDR2 LQKENI. The CDR3 runs to 13 residues. The germline V and J ends were trimmed by 4 bases and 6 bases, with 12 bases remaining between them. CDR3 bases: TGTGCCAGCTCACAACGGACAGACCCTGAAGCTTTCTTT. Translating it yields CASSQRTDPEAFF.

This clone was detected only once. This chain joins TRBV15 and TRBJ1-2, with D hard to call. CDR3 size: 14 residues. CDR1 is LNHNV, CDR2 YYDKDF, per germline (reference sequence). Trimming removed 1 base from V and 2 bases from J, with 8 bases in between. Here the CDR3 DNA reads TGTGCCACCAGCAGAGCTACTGTCAACTATGGCTACACCTTC. Its translation is CATSRATVNYGYTF.

The chain carries TRBV21-1 and TRBJ2-1; no check of the table's D call, TRBD2, against the DNA was made. TRBV21-1 is marked as a pseudogene. This CDR3 spans 13 amino acids. The CDR3 loop reads CASNARRPNEQFF. Written as DNA, the CDR3 is TGTGCCAGCAACGCACGGAGGCCGAATGAGCAGTTCTTC.

V usage is TRBV4-3 and J usage is TRBJ2-7; 12 bases agree with TRBD1. Germline assignment: CDR1 LGHNA and CDR2 YSLEER. Unmatched junction bases numbered 2, after V lost 1 base and J lost 4 bases. This CDR3 has 15 amino acids. The CDR3 is CASSQAGQGAYEQYF. The CDR3 region has the DNA TGCGCCAGCAGCCAAGCGGGACAGGGGGCATACGAGCAGTACTTC.

On this clone: Lacking the conserved final phenylalanine or tryptophan, this CDR3 likely reflects a read error. The chain couples TRBV18 to TRBJ1-2, with D possibly TRBD1 on 6 matching bases. There are 15 residues in the CDR3. The germline V gene has CDR1 KGHSH and CDR2 LQKENI. Trimming removed 0 bases at V and 9 bases at J, with 17 bases between. CDR3 protein: CASSPPGGQLGSYTS. Written as DNA, the CDR3 is TGTGCCAGCTCACCACCGGGTGGACAGTTGGGCAGCTACACCTCC.

About this clone: A far larger clone is one base from this, pointing to a likely read error. Other DNA sequences of this sample code for an identical CDR3. This rearrangement joins TRBV11-2 to TRBJ1-2; D gene uncertain. V lost 3 bases to trimming and J lost 5 bases, with 7 bases between them. The germline CDR1 and CDR2 sequences are SGHAT and FQNNGV. The CDR3 sequence is 12 residues long. CDR3 in DNA: TGTGCCAGCAGCTTTACTGCTTATGGCTACACCTTC. It is translated as CASSFTAYGYTF. Looking up the rest from reference TRBV11-2 and TRBJ1-2 gives the full variable domain: EAGVAQSPRYKIIEKRQSVAFWCNPISGHATLYWYQQILGQGPKLLIQFQNNGVVDDSQLPKDRFSAERLKGVDSTLKIQPAKLEDSAVYLCASSFTAYGYTFGSGTRLTVV.

A word on this clone: A junction end diverges from the germline sequence, so it may reflect a read error. The chain is built from TRBV28 and TRBJ1-1; no reliable D call. The CDR3 runs to 15 residues. CDR1 MDHEN and CDR2 SYDVKM come from the germline V gene. As DNA, the CDR3 is TGTGCCAGTAGTTTTCGGGCGACGCTGAACACTGAAGCTTTCTTT. Amino acid sequence: CASSFRATLNTEAFF.

This clone came up many times. The identical CDR3 is also encoded by other nucleotide sequences in the sample. The chain recombines TRBV28 with TRBJ2-7; D not resolved. V was clipped by 6 bases and J by 6 bases, with 18 bases between them. The V gene's germline CDR1 is MDHEN and CDR2 SYDVKM. The CDR3 has 14 residues. The CDR3 DNA follows: TGTGCCAGCAGCGACCAAGTGGCGGCATCCGAGCAGTACTTC. Its translation is CASSDQVAASEQYF.

J is TRBJ1-5 and V is TRBV18; 7 nucleotides agree with TRBD1. V lost 6 bases, J lost 7 bases, and 12 bases stayed unmatched. CDR3 length: 15 residues. The V gene's germline CDR1 is KGHSH and CDR2 LQKENI. CDR3 region: CASSPRGGQEQPQHF. The CDR3 coding sequence is TGTGCCAGCTCCCCCAGGGGGGGGCAGGAACAGCCCCAGCATTTT.

On this clone itself: With a far larger clone one base away, a read error is the likely cause. The V and J genes are TRBV28 and TRBJ2-7; D gene uncertain. Germline values: CDR1 MDHEN, CDR2 SYDVKM. This CDR3 region has 11 residues. The CDR3 DNA reads TGTGCCAGCAGCATGACCCGCGATAAGGACTTC. It translates to CASSMTRDKDF.

The V gene is TRBV28, the J gene TRBJ2-1; D unresolved. Germline assignment: CDR1 MDHEN and CDR2 SYDVKM. V was trimmed by 2 bases and J by 0 bases, leaving 5 bases between them. The CDR3 totals 14 residues. DNA of the CDR3: TGTGCCAGCAGTTTAAAGAGCTCCTACAATGAGCAGTTCTTC. It encodes CASSLKSSYNEQFF.

V usage is TRBV19 and J usage is TRBJ2-7; either TRBD1 or TRBD2 may supply D (5 bases each). CDR3 length: 13 residues. Trimming removed 4 bases from V and 5 bases from J, with 12 bases in between. The germline CDR1 and CDR2 sequences are LNHDA and SQIVND (reference sequence). The CDR3 region is CASSTGTKDEQYF. The CDR3 region has the DNA TGTGCCAGTAGTACCGGGACGAAGGACGAGCAGTACTTC.

As to this clone: The junction shows a germline mismatch at one end, possibly a read error. The genes are TRBV27 and TRBJ1-1, with D uncertain. Germline V gene lookup returns CDR1 MNHEY and CDR2 SMNVEV (reference sequence). This CDR3 is 13 amino acids long. The CDR3 is CASSLSRYTEAFF. CDR3 sequence (DNA): TGCGCCAGCAGTTTAAGCAGGTACACTGAAGCTTTCTTT.

The rearrangement joins TRBV4-2 to TRBJ2-1; D is ambiguous. Germline loops: CDR1 LGHNA, CDR2 YNFKEQ. V was shortened by 3 bases and J by 1 base, with 7 bases between the two germline ends. This CDR3 has 14 amino acids. CDR3 sequence (DNA): TGTGCCAGCAGCCAGGTCGGGTCCTACAATGAGCAGTTCTTC. Encoded protein: CASSQVGSYNEQFF.

The chain combines TRBV6-9 with TRBJ1-1, with 7 positions matching TRBD1. V was pared by 8 bases and J by 5 bases, with 8 bases of the junction left unmatched. The V gene's germline CDR1 is MNHGY and CDR2 SVAAGI. CDR3 length: 13 amino acids. CDR3 protein: CASGGQMRTEAFF. Written as DNA, the CDR3 is TGTGCCAGCGGGGGACAGATGAGAACTGAAGCTTTCTTT.

The rearrangement joins TRBV2 to TRBJ2-5; D not certain. V was shortened by 9 bases and J by 2 bases, with 10 bases between the two germline ends. The length of the CDR3 is 12 residues. Per germline, CDR1 SNHLY and CDR2 FYNNEI. DNA for the CDR3: TGTGCCAGGTCAACAGTACAAGAGACCCAGTACTTC. Translation: CARSTVQETQYF.

The V and J genes are TRBV7-9 and TRBJ2-3, with D perhaps matching TRBD1 or TRBD2 (5 bases each). The CDR3 covers 17 residues. V was pared by 5 bases and J by 2 bases, with 20 bases between. Germline V gene lookup returns CDR1 SEHNR and CDR2 FQNEAQ (reference sequence). The CDR3 is CASSPPRDQDTTDTQYF. In DNA form, the CDR3 reads TGTGCCAGCAGCCCCCCCCGGGACCAGGATACCACAGATACGCAGTATTTT.

On this clone: One base separates it from a far larger clone, so it is likely a read error. Other DNA sequences of this sample code for an identical CDR3. The V gene is TRBV27, the J gene TRBJ1-1; D ambiguous. Germline V gives CDR1 MNHEY, CDR2 SMNVEV (reference sequence). The CDR3 length is 13 residues. The CDR3 loop is CASSERENTEALF. For the CDR3, the DNA is TGTGCCAGCAGCGAGAGGGAGAACACTGAAGCTCTCTTT.

A note on this clone: The same CDR3 also results from other DNA sequences found in this sample. The chain combines TRBV9 with TRBJ2-5; D call uncertain. Trimming pared 0 bases from V and 3 bases from J, leaving 9 bases between. The CDR3 runs to 14 residues. Germline loops: CDR1 SGDLS, CDR2 YYNGEE. CDR3 in amino acids: CASSVGAAEETQYF. The CDR3 nucleotides read TGTGCCAGCAGCGTAGGGGCAGCCGAAGAGACCCAGTACTTC.

On this clone itself: Only one base separates this from a far larger clonotype, so it likely reflects a read error. V gene TRBV30 combines with J gene TRBJ1-1; 7 bases align to TRBD1. CDR1 is GTSNPN, CDR2 SVGIG, per germline (reference sequence). The CDR3 consists of 13 residues. The chain's CDR3 is CDWSDRAYTEAFF. CDR3 DNA sequence: TGTGACTGGAGCGACAGGGCCTACACTGAAGCTTTCTTT.

The rearrangement joins TRBV14 to TRBJ2-7; D is ambiguous. This CDR3 contains 13 residues. Germline lookup yields CDR1 SGHDN and CDR2 FVKESK. V was pared by 6 bases and J by 7 bases, with 16 bases between. CDR3 in DNA: TGTGCCAGCAGTGTCGACCACGGTCGTGAGCAGTACTTC. Translated: CASSVDHGREQYF.

As concerns this clone: The sample contains more than one DNA sequence encoding this CDR3. The chain combines TRBV15 with TRBJ2-7, with TRBD1 as a possible D gene (6 bases). Trimming stripped 0 bases from V and 4 bases from J, with 10 bases between. Germline assignment: CDR1 LNHNV and CDR2 YYDKDF (reference sequence). There are 14 residues in the CDR3. The CDR3 coding sequence is TGTGCCACCAGCAGAGACAGGGGATTATACGAGCAGTACTTC. Amino acids: CATSRDRGLYEQYF.

The chain uses TRBV4-1 and TRBJ2-2, with D hard to call. Between the trimmed V and J ends, which lost 1 base and 0 bases, there was a span of 12 bases. Germline loops: CDR1 MGHRA, CDR2 YSYEKL. The CDR3 length is 17 residues. In DNA, the CDR3 is TGCGCCAGCAGCCAAGCTTGGGCAGGCACGAACACCGGGGAGCTGTTTTTT. It yields the protein CASSQAWAGTNTGELFF.